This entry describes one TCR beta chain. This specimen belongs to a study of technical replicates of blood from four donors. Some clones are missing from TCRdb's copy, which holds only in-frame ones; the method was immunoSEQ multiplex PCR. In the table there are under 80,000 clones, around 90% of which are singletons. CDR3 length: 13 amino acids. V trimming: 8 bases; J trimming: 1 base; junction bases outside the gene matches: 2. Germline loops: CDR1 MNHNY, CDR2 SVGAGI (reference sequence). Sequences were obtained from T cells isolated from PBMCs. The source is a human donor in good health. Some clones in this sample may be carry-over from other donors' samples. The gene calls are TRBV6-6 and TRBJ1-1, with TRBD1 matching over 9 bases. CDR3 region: CASGTGSNTEAFF. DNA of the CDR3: TGTGCCAGCGGGACAGGGTCGAACACTGAAGCTTTCTTT.